The 26 T cell receptor beta chains in this list originate from one sample, sequenced in a study of regulatory T cells in long-lasting Graves disease. Time point in this sample: persistent/refractory GD, antithyroid drugs over 5 years with positive TRAb. PBMC RNA served as the TCR library source. Both iRepertoire HTBI primers and Arm-PCR of CDR3 regions were used to build the TCR beta libraries. Each CDR3 protein is one row after TCRdb ran MiXCR on the multiplex PCR reads. The profile shows under 500,000 distinct CDR3 sequences, more than 20% of them singletons. Specimen: peripheral blood mononuclear cells (PBMCs), collected when the disease was refractory, from a patient treated with antithyroid drugs. The receptors come from a female donor with Graves disease.

This clonotype appeared many times. The chain combines TRBV14 with TRBJ1-5; 9 bases map to TRBD1. After removal of 0 bases from V and 7 bases from J, the junction contained 16 bases not matched to a gene. Germline loops: CDR1 SGHDN, CDR2 FVKESK. This CDR3 is built from 19 residues. The CDR3 nucleotides are TGTGCCAGCAGCCAAGATCGGAGGACAGGGGATGTCCCCTGGCAGCCCCAGCATTTT. Amino acid sequence: CASSQDRRTGDVPWQPQHF.

Ten or more counts support this clonotype. The V and J genes are TRBV28 and TRBJ2-5; 9 nucleotides agree with TRBD2. The CDR3 runs 16 residues. V shed 3 bases, J shed 5 bases, and the junction held 10 bases outside the gene matches. The germline gives CDR1 MDHEN, CDR2 SYDVKM. The CDR3 nucleotides read TGTGCCAGCAGTTTGCGGCGGGAGGGCCCTCGGGAGACCCAGTACTTC. This translates into CASSLRREGPRETQYF.

This clonotype was detected many times. V is TRBV12-3 or TRBV12-4 and J is TRBJ1-4, with unresolved D. V shed 6 bases and J shed 8 bases, with 16 bases lying between them. The CDR3 extends over 14 amino acids. CDR3 residues: CASSPRMTGEKLFF. The CDR3 DNA is TGTGCCAGCAGCCCGCGCATGACGGGGGAAAAACTGTTTTTT.

The V call is TRBV7-6, the J call TRBJ2-1; possibly TRBD2 for D (5 bases). CDR3 length: 13 residues. Germline V CDR1 and CDR2: SGHVS, FNYEAQ. The V and J ends lost 3 bases and 6 bases respectively, with 9 bases between them. The CDR3: CASSFGLSNEQFF. The DNA of the CDR3 is TGTGCCAGCAGCTTTGGACTCTCCAATGAGCAGTTCTTC.

This CDR3 reads CAVRGKKGGTNTEAFF. As DNA, the CDR3 is TGTGCCGTCAGGGGGAAAAAGGGGGGGACTAACACTGAAGCTTTCTTT. The V gene is TRBV28, the J gene TRBJ1-1; 7 bases map to TRBD1. The CDR3 runs 16 residues. V lost 11 bases, J lost 2 bases, and 17 bases stayed unmatched. CDR1 is MDHEN and CDR2 is SYDVKM in the germline V gene.

The chain has TRBV2 and TRBJ2-1; TRBD2 might be the D (5 bases). V was shortened by 6 bases and J by 2 bases, with 11 bases between the two germline ends. This CDR3 contains 14 residues. The V gene's germline CDR1 is SNHLY and CDR2 FYNNEI. CDR3: CASRGSGAYNEQFF. For the CDR3, the DNA is TGTGCCAGCAGGGGGTCCGGGGCCTACAATGAGCAGTTCTTC.

A few counts support this clonotype. V usage is TRBV7-9 and J usage is TRBJ1-1; D unresolved. The CDR3 consists of 14 residues. Per germline, CDR1 SEHNR and CDR2 FQNEAQ (reference sequence). The germline V and J ends were trimmed by 0 bases and 1 base, with 6 bases remaining between them. The CDR3 loop is CASSLAEGNTEAFF. The CDR3 nucleotides read TGTGCCAGCAGCTTAGCTGAGGGGAACACTGAAGCTTTCTTT.

In this sample, this clonotype turned up a few times. This could be a read error, since a much larger clone is one nucleotide away. The chain combines TRBV11-2 with TRBJ2-5, with D tentatively TRBD1 or TRBD2 (5 bases each). This CDR3 has 17 amino acids. With 6 bases removed from V and 5 bases from J, the gap between germline ends came to 25 bases. From germline, CDR1 is SGHAT and CDR2 FQNNGV. The CDR3 loop reads CASSPLLGVGAEETQYF. As DNA, the CDR3 is TGTGCCAGCAGTCCCCTACTGGGGGTAGGGGCGGAGGAGACCCAGTACTTC. Together with reference TRBV11-2 and TRBJ2-5, the CDR3 gives the full variable domain: EAGVAQSPRYKIIEKRQSVAFWCNPISGHATLYWYQQILGQGPKLLIQFQNNGVVDDSQLPKDRFSAERLKGVDSTLKIQPAKLEDSAVYLCASSPLLGVGAEETQYFGPGTRLLVL.

This clonotype appeared a few times. V and J are TRBV5-1 and TRBJ2-2; D unclear. The V gene's germline CDR1 is SGHRS and CDR2 YFSETQ. V was trimmed by 5 bases and J by 6 bases, leaving 17 bases between them. This CDR3 comprises 15 residues. The CDR3 nucleotides are TGCGCCAGCAGAGGCAGGCAGTCCGCTCCCGGGGAGCTGTTTTTT. It codes for CASRGRQSAPGELFF.

To note about this clonotype: A much bigger clone sits one base away, suggesting this may be a read error. Here the CDR3 omits its conserved ending phenylalanine or tryptophan, so a read error is the likely source. V is TRBV19 and J is TRBJ1-2, with D possibly being TRBD1 (5 bases). Trimming took off 11 bases at V and 7 bases at J, with 17 bases between the two ends. CDR1 is LNHDA and CDR2 is SQIVND in the germline V gene (reference sequence). The CDR3 length is 12 residues. CDR3 nucleotide sequence: TGTGCCGGGGACCCCATCGGGGCTGGCTACACCCTC. Translation gives CAGDPIGAGYTL.

The chain joins TRBV2 to TRBJ2-1; possible D gene TRBD2, 7 bases. Germline CDR1 reads SNHLY; CDR2 reads FYNNEI. V was pared by 7 bases and J by 4 bases, with 14 bases between. The CDR3 is 14 amino acids. The CDR3 sequence is CASTGGGGYNEQFF. In DNA, the CDR3 is TGTGCCAGCACCGGAGGGGGGGGGTACAATGAGCAGTTCTTC.

J is TRBJ1-1 and V is TRBV6-1; 8 bases fit TRBD1. The V and J ends lost 4 bases and 0 bases, in that order; junction bases with no gene match: 7. The germline V gene encodes CDR1 MNHNS and CDR2 SASEGT. There are 16 residues in the CDR3. CDR3 in DNA: TGTGCCAGCAGTGTCCCGGGACAGGCCGTGAACACTGAAGCTTTCTTT. As protein: CASSVPGQAVNTEAFF.

This clonotype was counted many times. The chain combines TRBV12-3 or TRBV12-4 with TRBJ2-5; D gene uncertain. CDR3 length: 15 residues. V lost 8 bases and J 1 base, leaving 17 bases between the germline ends. Here the CDR3 reads CASFTRPTFQETQYF. CDR3 nucleotide sequence: TGTGCCAGCTTTACGCGCCCGACTTTCCAAGAGACCCAGTACTTC.

Only a few counts were recorded for this clonotype. The chain is built from TRBV30 and TRBJ1-5, with 7 nucleotides matching TRBD1. The CDR3 is 15 amino acids. Germline CDR1 is GTSNPN and CDR2 is SVGIG (reference sequence). Trimming removed 1 base from V and 4 bases from J; junction bases left unmatched: 7. Written as DNA, the CDR3 is TGTGCCTGGAGTGGACAGGGACGCCTAAATCAGCCCCAGCATTTT. It specifies CAWSGQGRLNQPQHF.

There are many counts of this clonotype. The chain carries TRBV6-5 and TRBJ2-7; the D gene could be TRBD1 or TRBD2 (7 bases each). In germline, CDR1 is MNHEY, CDR2 SVGAGI. The CDR3 totals 15 residues. Trimming shortened V by 2 bases and J by 3 bases, and 14 bases separated the two germline ends. This chain's CDR3 is CASSYGQGGVYEQYF. CDR3 coding DNA: TGTGCCAGCAGTTACGGGCAGGGGGGGGTCTACGAGCAGTACTTC.

This clonotype was counted a few times. The CDR3 here is CASSYSGGVFNQPQHF. In DNA, the CDR3 is TGTGCCAGCAGTTACTCAGGGGGCGTCTTCAATCAGCCCCAGCATTTT. The chain couples TRBV6-5 to TRBJ1-5, with 7 bases lining up with TRBD1. V lost 0 bases, J lost 3 bases, and 5 bases stayed unmatched. CDR3 length: 16 residues. The germline CDR1 and CDR2 sequences are MNHEY and SVGAGI.

On this clonotype itself: A single base separates this from a much larger clone, so it may be a read error. The chain joins TRBV20-1 to TRBJ1-4, with D maybe TRBD1 (5 bases). Germline CDR1 reads DFQATT; CDR2 reads SNEGSKA (reference sequence). The CDR3 covers 14 residues. CDR3 residues: CSAPRGNANEELFF. For the CDR3, the DNA is TGCAGTGCTCCAAGGGGAAATGCTAATGAAGAACTGTTTTTT.

This clonotype was counted once. Germline and junction disagree at one end, which may indicate a read error. The rearrangement joins TRBV2 to TRBJ2-2; no definite D call. CDR1 and CDR2 (germline): SNHLY, FYNNEI. This CDR3 has 12 amino acids. The CDR3, as DNA: TGTGCCAACAGTCCATACATCGGGGAGCTGTTTTTT. Amino acid sequence: CANSPYIGELFF.

This clonotype was seen ten or more times. The CDR3 spells CASSGAGGSYEQYF. Written as DNA, the CDR3 is TGTGCCAGTAGTGGGGCAGGCGGCTCCTACGAGCAGTACTTC. The chain uses TRBV19 and TRBJ2-7; D perhaps matches TRBD1 (5 bases). The ends were cut back, 5 bases at V and 0 bases at J, with 11 bases in the middle. CDR1 is LNHDA and CDR2 is SQIVND in the germline V gene (reference sequence). The CDR3 spans 14 residues.

At least ten counts were recorded for this clonotype. V is TRBV3-1 and J is TRBJ2-5, with a possible D match to TRBD1 (6 bases). CDR1 is LGHDT and CDR2 is YNNKEL in the germline V gene (reference sequence). Trimming took off 3 bases at V and 4 bases at J, with 15 bases between the two ends. CDR3 length: 15 amino acids. DNA for the CDR3: TGTGCCAGCAGCCATGTGAGGGTAGGGGGAGAGACCCAGTACTTC. It specifies CASSHVRVGGETQYF.

This clonotype has at least ten counts. The chain is built from TRBV5-1 and TRBJ1-1, with D perhaps TRBD1 (6 bases). Germline values: CDR1 SGHRS, CDR2 YFSETQ. Trimming left V 4 bases short and J 5 bases short, with 18 bases between. The CDR3 has 15 amino acids. CDR3 sequence (DNA): TGCGCCAGCAGCCTGGGACCCGGAGGGGGAACTGAAGCTTTCTTT. Protein: CASSLGPGGGTEAFF.

This clonotype was recorded at least ten times. The V and J genes are TRBV11-2 and TRBJ2-7, with D uncertain. From germline, CDR1 is SGHAT and CDR2 FQNNGV. The germline V and J ends were trimmed by 6 bases and 0 bases, with 18 bases remaining between them. The CDR3 has 16 amino acids. CDR3 bases: TGTGCCAGCAGACCCCCTAACTTTGATTCCTCCTACGAGCAGTACTTC. It specifies CASRPPNFDSSYEQYF.

This chain joins TRBV20-1 and TRBJ2-7; 12 bases match TRBD2. The germline gives CDR1 DFQATT, CDR2 SNEGSKA (reference sequence). V shed 2 bases and J 0 bases; nucleotides not matched to a gene: 5. This CDR3 has 16 residues. CDR3 nucleotides: TGCAGTGCTAGATCTCTAGCGGGAGGGAACTCCTACGAGCAGTACTTC. As protein: CSARSLAGGNSYEQYF.

The CDR3 DNA sequence: TGCGCCAGCAGTGGGGGGGTAGATAGTCCCTACGAGCAGTACTTC. Protein sequence: CASSGGVDSPYEQYF. V and J are TRBV10-2 and TRBJ2-7, with a possible D match to TRBD2 (6 bases). This CDR3 contains 15 residues. Per the germline V gene, CDR1 is WSHSY and CDR2 is SAAADI. V lost 4 bases to trimming and J lost 2 bases, with 15 bases between them.

This clonotype showed up many times. This chain uses TRBV28 with TRBJ1-6; D not certain. Germline-derived CDR1 and CDR2 are MDHEN and SYDVKM. The CDR3 totals 14 residues. Trimming stripped 3 bases from V and 9 bases from J, with 12 bases between. The CDR3 nucleotides read TGTGCCAGCAGTTTCTCTAGGAGCGGTTCACCCCTCCACTTT. The encoded protein is CASSFSRSGSPLHF.

There are a few counts of this clonotype. This sequence joins TRBV7-9 and TRBJ2-7; the match to TRBD1 covers 9 bases. Germline-derived CDR1 and CDR2 are SEHNR and FQNEAQ (reference sequence). J gave up 6 bases and V 5 bases, and 8 bases lay outside the gene matches. The CDR3 contains 14 residues. This CDR3 is CASSQGQGGLEQYF. For the CDR3, the DNA is TGTGCCAGCAGCCAGGGACAGGGAGGCCTCGAGCAGTACTTC.